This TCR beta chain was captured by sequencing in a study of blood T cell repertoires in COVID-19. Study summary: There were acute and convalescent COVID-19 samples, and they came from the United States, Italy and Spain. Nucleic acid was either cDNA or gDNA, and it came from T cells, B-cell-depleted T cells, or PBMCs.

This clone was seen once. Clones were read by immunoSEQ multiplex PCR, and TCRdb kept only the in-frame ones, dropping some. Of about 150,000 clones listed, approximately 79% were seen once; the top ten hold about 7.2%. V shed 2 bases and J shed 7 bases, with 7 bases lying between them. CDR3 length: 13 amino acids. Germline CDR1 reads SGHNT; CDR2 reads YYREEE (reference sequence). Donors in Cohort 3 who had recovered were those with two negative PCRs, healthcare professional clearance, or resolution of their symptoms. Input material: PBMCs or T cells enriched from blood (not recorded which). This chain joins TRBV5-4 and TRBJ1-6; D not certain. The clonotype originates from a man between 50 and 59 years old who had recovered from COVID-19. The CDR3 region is CASSLDGNSPLHF. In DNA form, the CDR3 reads TGTGCCAGCAGCTTAGACGGGAATTCACCCCTCCACTTT.